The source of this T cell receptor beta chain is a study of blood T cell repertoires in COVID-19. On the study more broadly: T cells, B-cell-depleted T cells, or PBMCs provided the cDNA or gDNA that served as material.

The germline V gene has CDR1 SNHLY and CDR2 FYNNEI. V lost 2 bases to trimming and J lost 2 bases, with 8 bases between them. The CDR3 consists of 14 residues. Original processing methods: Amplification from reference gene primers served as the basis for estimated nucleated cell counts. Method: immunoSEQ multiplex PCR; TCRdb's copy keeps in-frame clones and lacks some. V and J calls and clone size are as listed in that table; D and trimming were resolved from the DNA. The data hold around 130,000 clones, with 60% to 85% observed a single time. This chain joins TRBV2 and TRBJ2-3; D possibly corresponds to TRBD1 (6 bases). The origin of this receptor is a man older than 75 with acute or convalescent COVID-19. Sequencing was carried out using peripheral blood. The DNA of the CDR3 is TGTGCCAGCAGTGAAAGGACAGTCACAGATACGCAGTATTTT. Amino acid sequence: CASSERTVTDTQYF.